This T cell receptor beta chain was identified in a study of cytomegalovirus exposure and HLA in healthy donors. TCRdb keeps only in-frame clones here, not all; method: immunoSEQ multiplex PCR. This repertoire shows 100,000 to 150,000 clones, around 90% found once; its top ten account for about 1.9%. CDR1 is MNHNY and CDR2 is SVGAGI in the germline V gene (reference sequence). This CDR3 has 13 amino acids. V gave up 3 bases and J gave up 3 bases, with 8 bases separating them. The chain employs TRBV6-6 and TRBJ1-2; the D is unclear. Sample: PBMCs. The clonotype comes from a woman between 18 and 30 years old in good health and CMV-seronegative. CDR3 in amino acids: CASSYEQYYGYTF. For the CDR3, the DNA is TGTGCCAGCAGTTATGAACAGTACTATGGCTACACCTTC.